Each of the 25 T cell receptor beta chains below was sequenced from the same sample in a study of regulatory T cells in long-lasting Graves disease. Building the TCR beta libraries relied on iRepertoire HTBI primers, and CDR3 regions underwent Arm-PCR. TCRdb re-derived calls from the multiplex PCR reads in MiXCR, one entry per CDR3 protein. The table has around 400,000 distinct CDR3 sequences, 20% to 25% seen once. Documented time point: persistent/refractory GD, antithyroid drugs over 5 years with positive TRAb. PBMC-derived RNA was used for the TCR library. This material consisted of peripheral blood mononuclear cells (PBMCs), taken when the disease was refractory, from a patient treated with antithyroid drugs. These TCRs come from a woman aged 40 to 49 with Graves disease.

This clonotype was detected ten times or more. The chain uses TRBV7-8 and TRBJ2-7, with D tentatively TRBD2 (6 bases). This CDR3 contains 13 residues. V lost 1 base and J 4 bases, leaving 8 bases between the germline ends. Germline loops: CDR1 SGHVS, CDR2 FQNEAQ. The CDR3 loop reads CASSLGGVYEQYF. CDR3 coding DNA: TGTGCCAGCAGCTTAGGGGGGGTTTACGAGCAGTACTTC.

This clonotype was detected only a few times. The J gene is TRBJ2-4, the V gene TRBV20-1, with D perhaps TRBD1 or TRBD2 (5 bases each). Per germline, CDR1 DFQATT and CDR2 SNEGSKA (reference sequence). The V end lost 2 bases, the J end lost 0 bases, and 17 bases lay between the germline ends. The CDR3 contains 17 residues. CDR3 DNA: TGCAGTGCTAGAAGCCAACTCTATGGGGGAGCCAAAAACATTCAGTACTTC. It codes for CSARSQLYGGAKNIQYF.

This clonotype occurred a few times. The V gene is TRBV18, the J gene TRBJ2-4, with D perhaps being TRBD1 or TRBD2 (5 bases each). The ends were cut back, 3 bases at V and 11 bases at J, with 14 bases in the middle. The CDR3 extends over 13 amino acids. CDR1 is KGHSH and CDR2 is LQKENI in the germline V gene. CDR3 amino acids: CASSPRGTGFQYF. The DNA for the CDR3 is TGTGCCAGCTCACCCCGAGGGACGGGGTTTCAGTACTTC. The entire variable domain, with the rest obtained from reference TRBV18 and TRBJ2-4, is as follows: NAGVMQNPRHLVRRRGQEARLRCSPMKGHSHVYWYRQLPEEGLKFMVYLQKENIIDESGMPKERFSAEFPKEGPSILRIQQVVRGDSAAYFCASSPRGTGFQYFGAGTRLSVL.

The genes are TRBV14 and TRBJ2-3; D not resolved. V was trimmed by 6 bases and J by 4 bases, leaving 11 bases between them. CDR1 is SGHDN and CDR2 is FVKESK in the germline V gene. CDR3 size: 13 residues. The CDR3 coding sequence is TGTGCCAGCAGTAAAGGGTACGCAGATACGCAGTATTTT. It specifies CASSKGYADTQYF.

This clonotype was recorded at least ten times. This chain connects TRBV11-2 to TRBJ2-4; either TRBD1 or TRBD2 may fit D (5 bases each). This CDR3 contains 14 residues. V was shortened by 8 bases and J by 1 base, with 12 bases between the two germline ends. Germline CDR1 SGHAT, CDR2 FQNNGV. The CDR3 DNA reads TGTGCCAGCGGTGATGGGGGTGCCAAAAACATTCAGTACTTC. The encoded protein is CASGDGGAKNIQYF. Full variable domain (rest looked up from reference TRBV11-2 and TRBJ2-4): EAGVAQSPRYKIIEKRQSVAFWCNPISGHATLYWYQQILGQGPKLLIQFQNNGVVDDSQLPKDRFSAERLKGVDSTLKIQPAKLEDSAVYLCASGDGGAKNIQYFGAGTRLSVL.

In this sample, this clonotype turned up many times. This chain connects TRBV24-1 to TRBJ1-2; D uncertain. This CDR3 region has 14 residues. Per germline, CDR1 KGHDR and CDR2 SFDVKD. The ends were cut back, 4 bases at V and 4 bases at J, with 12 bases in the middle. The chain's CDR3 is CATSENRHLYGYTF. CDR3 coding DNA: TGTGCCACCAGTGAGAACCGCCATCTCTATGGCTACACCTTC.

This clonotype was recorded at least ten times. This chain connects TRBV11-2 to TRBJ2-7; D unresolved. Germline CDR1 and CDR2: SGHAT and FQNNGV. V gave up 5 bases and J gave up 0 bases, with 17 bases separating them. CDR3 length equals 16 residues. In DNA form, the CDR3 reads TGTGCCAGCAGCCCCCCGTATTTGGCTAGCTCCTACGAGCAGTACTTC. Protein: CASSPPYLASSYEQYF.

This clonotype was seen only a few times. The chain couples TRBV7-9 to TRBJ1-1, with TRBD1 identical over 8 bases. Germline V lookup: CDR1 SEHNR, CDR2 FQNEAQ (reference sequence). The V gene end was trimmed by 5 bases and the J gene end by 4 bases; junction bases not matched to a gene: 6. The CDR3 totals 14 residues. Here the CDR3 DNA reads TGTGCCAGCAGCCGACAGGGGCCGAGCACTGAAGCTTTCTTT. Translation gives CASSRQGPSTEAFF.

CDR3 in DNA: TGCGCCAGCAGCCCGGACGCTGGGTCTGGAAACACCATATATTTT. Its translation is CASSPDAGSGNTIYF. The J gene is TRBJ1-3, the V gene TRBV5-1; D is ambiguous. The CDR3 contains 15 residues. Trimming stripped 4 bases from V and 1 base from J, with 12 bases between. The V gene's germline CDR1 is SGHRS and CDR2 YFSETQ.

This clonotype was seen a handful of times. The chain combines TRBV28 with TRBJ1-4; D is ambiguous. Germline values: CDR1 MDHEN, CDR2 SYDVKM. The length of the CDR3 is 16 residues. Trimming cost V 6 bases and J 0 bases, with 14 bases left between them. CDR3 nucleotides: TGTGCCAGCAGAGGGTGGGCAGCGGCAACTAATGAAAAACTGTTTTTT. Translation gives CASRGWAAATNEKLFF.

Details on this clonotype: With a much larger clone just one base away, this may be a read error. The conserved closing phenylalanine or tryptophan is absent in this CDR3, likely reflecting a read error. The chain has TRBV11-2 and TRBJ2-7; 8 bases line up with TRBD1. The CDR3 is 13 residues long. Per germline, CDR1 SGHAT and CDR2 FQNNGV. The V and J ends lost 4 bases and 4 bases, in that order; junction bases with no gene match: 3. For the CDR3, the DNA is TGTGCCAGCAGCTCGACAGGGGAGTACGAGCAGTACTCC. Amino acid sequence: CASSSTGEYEQYS.

This clonotype occurred many times. The rearrangement uses TRBV2 and TRBJ1-1; D gene unclear. The CDR3 spans 11 residues. Germline lookup yields CDR1 SNHLY and CDR2 FYNNEI. The germline V and J ends were trimmed by 2 bases and 7 bases, with 5 bases remaining between them. CDR3 bases: TGTGCCAGCAGTGAATACAGTGAAGCTTTCTTT. This gives the protein CASSEYSEAFF.

The chain is built from TRBV27 and TRBJ2-7; D is possibly TRBD1 (6 bases). V shed 8 bases and J shed 4 bases, with 18 bases lying between them. The CDR3 has 14 amino acids. Germline V lookup: CDR1 MNHEY, CDR2 SMNVEV (reference sequence). In DNA form, the CDR3 reads TGTGCCAGCGAGAAGTCGAGAGGGGGATACGAGCAGTACTTC. Its protein is CASEKSRGGYEQYF.

The chain recombines TRBV19 with TRBJ2-7; the D call may be TRBD1 or TRBD2 (5 bases each). The V and J ends lost 0 bases and 2 bases respectively, with 11 bases between them. This CDR3 is built from 15 residues. Germline CDR1 and CDR2: LNHDA and SQIVND (reference sequence). In nucleotides, the CDR3 is TGTGCCAGTAGTATAGAGACAGCGGATGCCTACGAGCAGTACTTC. Residues: CASSIETADAYEQYF.

V usage is TRBV7-8 and J usage is TRBJ1-2; D is undetermined. The length of the CDR3 is 17 residues. Trimming shortened V by 3 bases and J by 6 bases, and 23 bases separated the two germline ends. Germline V lookup: CDR1 SGHVS, CDR2 FQNEAQ. CDR3 DNA: TGTGCCAGCAGCTTGGCGCGACGGGCGACGGTACTTGATGGCTACACCTTC. Translation: CASSLARRATVLDGYTF.

This clonotype was observed at least ten times. The chain recombines TRBV2 with TRBJ1-1, with D uncertain. CDR3 length equals 13 residues. Germline assignment: CDR1 SNHLY and CDR2 FYNNEI. V was pared by 4 bases and J by 5 bases, with 11 bases between. DNA for the CDR3: TGTGCCAGCAGTGGCTCTCCGGGAACTGAAGCTTTCTTT. This encodes CASSGSPGTEAFF.

This clonotype was seen a handful of times. The V gene is TRBV29-1, the J gene TRBJ1-5; D call uncertain. CDR3 size: 12 residues. Germline V gene sequence: CDR1 SQVTM, CDR2 ANQGSEA. Trimming left V 0 bases short and J 1 base short, with 1 base between. CDR3 amino acids: CSVEDSNQPQHF. The DNA of the CDR3 is TGCAGCGTTGAAGACAGCAATCAGCCCCAGCATTTT.

The chain couples TRBV9 to TRBJ2-1; the D gene is possibly TRBD2 (6 bases). Germline CDR1 reads SGDLS; CDR2 reads YYNGEE. The CDR3 consists of 13 residues. V was pared by 2 bases and J by 10 bases, with 13 bases between. CDR3 in DNA: TGTGCCAGCAGCGTTCAGGAGGGCAACGAGCAGTTCTTC. It yields the protein CASSVQEGNEQFF.

This clonotype was counted between two and nine times. The chain recombines TRBV6-2 or TRBV6-3 with TRBJ2-2; 7 bases are a match to TRBD1. This CDR3 has 14 amino acids. Germline V gene sequence: CDR1 MNHEY, CDR2 SVGEGT. The V segment lost 8 bases and the J segment 9 bases; nucleotides outside the gene matches: 12. DNA of the CDR3: TGTGCCAGCGGCGGGCAGGGGGAAGGCAGGGAGCTGTTTTTT. Amino acids: CASGGQGEGRELFF.

This clonotype occurred a few times. The chain carries TRBV29-1 and TRBJ2-7; D ambiguous. The CDR3 runs 12 residues. The V and J ends lost 4 bases and 5 bases respectively, with 12 bases between them. CDR1 SQVTM and CDR2 ANQGSEA come from the germline V gene. CDR3 amino acids: CSVVSPRNEQYF. The CDR3 DNA reads as TGCAGCGTTGTATCGCCCAGGAACGAGCAGTACTTC.

The V and J genes are TRBV28 and TRBJ2-3, with 10 bases matching TRBD2. Losses at the gene ends were 6 bases for V and 5 bases for J; bases not matched to a gene: 14. CDR3 length equals 17 residues. CDR1 is MDHEN, CDR2 SYDVKM, per germline. The CDR3 DNA follows: TGTGCCAGCAGCCAAGCCGCTAGCGGGAGTTATATAGATACGCAGTATTTT. Its protein product is CASSQAASGSYIDTQYF.

This clonotype was found a few times. The rearrangement uses TRBV12-3 or TRBV12-4 and TRBJ2-7, with D possibly TRBD2 on 5 matching bases. The CDR3 runs 14 residues. V gave up 2 bases and J gave up 3 bases, with 11 bases separating them. CDR3 loop: CASSLRGFLYEQYF. The CDR3 DNA is TGTGCCAGCAGTTTACGGGGATTCCTCTACGAGCAGTACTTC.

This clonotype showed up many times. J is TRBJ2-5 and V is TRBV28; 9 bases agree with TRBD2. This CDR3 contains 14 residues. Germline V gene data show CDR1 as MDHEN and CDR2 as SYDVKM. V shed 2 bases, J shed 5 bases, and the junction held 3 bases outside the gene matches. Here the CDR3 reads CASSLVAGEETQYF. The CDR3 nucleotides are TGTGCCAGCAGTTTAGTAGCGGGAGAGGAGACCCAGTACTTC. Drawing the rest from reference TRBV28 and TRBJ2-5, the complete variable domain is DVKVTQSSRYLVKRTGEKVFLECVQDMDHENMFWYRQDPGLGLRLIYFSYDVKMKEKGDIPEGYSVSREKKERFSLILESASTNQTSMYLCASSLVAGEETQYFGPGTRLLVL.

This chain uses TRBV28 with TRBJ2-6; weak D call: TRBD2 (6 bases). Germline CDR1 reads MDHEN; CDR2 reads SYDVKM. Trimming took off 0 bases at V and 4 bases at J, with 10 bases between the two ends. CDR3 length: 16 amino acids. The CDR3, as DNA: TGTGCCAGCAGTTTATGGGGGGGATCCGGGGCCAACGTCCTGACTTTC. This translates into CASSLWGGSGANVLTF.

This clonotype was seen a few times. This chain uses TRBV11-2 with TRBJ2-5, with 11 bases that match TRBD2. Germline CDR1 is SGHAT and CDR2 is FQNNGV. After removal of 2 bases from V and 3 bases from J, the junction contained 11 bases not matched to a gene. This CDR3 spans 18 amino acids. CDR3 loop: CASSLTGTSGRHEETQYF. In DNA, the CDR3 is TGTGCCAGCAGCTTAACCGGGACTAGCGGACGACATGAAGAGACCCAGTACTTC.